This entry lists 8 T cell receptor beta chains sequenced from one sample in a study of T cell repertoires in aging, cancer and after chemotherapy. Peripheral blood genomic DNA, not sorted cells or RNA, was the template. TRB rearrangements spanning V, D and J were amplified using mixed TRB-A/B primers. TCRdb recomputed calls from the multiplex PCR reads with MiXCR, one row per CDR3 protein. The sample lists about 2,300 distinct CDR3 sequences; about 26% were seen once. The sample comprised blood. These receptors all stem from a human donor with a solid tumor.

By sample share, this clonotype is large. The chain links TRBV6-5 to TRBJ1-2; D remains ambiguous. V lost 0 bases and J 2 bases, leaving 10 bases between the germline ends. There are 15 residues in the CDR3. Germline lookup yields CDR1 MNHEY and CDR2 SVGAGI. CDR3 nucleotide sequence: TGTGCCAGCAGTTACTCAGGGATGCCCAACTATGGCTACACCTTC. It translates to CASSYSGMPNYGYTF.

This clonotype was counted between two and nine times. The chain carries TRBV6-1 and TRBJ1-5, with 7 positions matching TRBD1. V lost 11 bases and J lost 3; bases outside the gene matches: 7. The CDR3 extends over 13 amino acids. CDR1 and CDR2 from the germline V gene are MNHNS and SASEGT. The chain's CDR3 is CAGQTGNNQPQHF. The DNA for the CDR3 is TGTGCCGGCCAGACAGGGAACAATCAGCCCCAGCATTTT.

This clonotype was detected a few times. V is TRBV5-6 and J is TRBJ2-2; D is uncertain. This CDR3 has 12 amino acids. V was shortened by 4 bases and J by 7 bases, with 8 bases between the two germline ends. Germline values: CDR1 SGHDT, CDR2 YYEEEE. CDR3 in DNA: TGTGCCAGCAGCCTTTTTGGCGGGGAGCTGTTTTTT. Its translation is CASSLFGGELFF.

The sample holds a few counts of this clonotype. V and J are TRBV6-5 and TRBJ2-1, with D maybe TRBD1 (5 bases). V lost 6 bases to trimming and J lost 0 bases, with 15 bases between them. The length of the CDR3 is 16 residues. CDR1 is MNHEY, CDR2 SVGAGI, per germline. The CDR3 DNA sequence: TGTGCCAGCAGCCTAACGACAGATTACTCCTACAATGAGCAGTTCTTC. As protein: CASSLTTDYSYNEQFF.

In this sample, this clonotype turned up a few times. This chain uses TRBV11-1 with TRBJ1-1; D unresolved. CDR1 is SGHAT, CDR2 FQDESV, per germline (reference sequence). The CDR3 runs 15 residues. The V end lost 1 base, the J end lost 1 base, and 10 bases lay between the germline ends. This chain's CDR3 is CASSLEGLQNTEAFF. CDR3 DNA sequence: TGTGCCAGCAGCTTAGAGGGTCTGCAGAACACTGAAGCTTTCTTT.

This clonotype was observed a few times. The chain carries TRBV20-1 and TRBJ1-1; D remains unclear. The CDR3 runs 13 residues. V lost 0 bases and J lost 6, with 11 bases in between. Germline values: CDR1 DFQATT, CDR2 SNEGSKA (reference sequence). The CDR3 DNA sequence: TGCAGTGCTAGAGATAGTAGGGCAGCTGAAGCTTTCTTT. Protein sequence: CSARDSRAAEAFF.

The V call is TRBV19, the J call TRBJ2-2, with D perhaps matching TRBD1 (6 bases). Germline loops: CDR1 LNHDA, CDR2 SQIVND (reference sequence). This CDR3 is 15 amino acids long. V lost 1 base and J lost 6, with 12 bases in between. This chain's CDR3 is CASSIAQGRPGELFF. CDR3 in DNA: TGTGCCAGTAGTATAGCACAGGGAAGACCCGGGGAGCTGTTTTTT.

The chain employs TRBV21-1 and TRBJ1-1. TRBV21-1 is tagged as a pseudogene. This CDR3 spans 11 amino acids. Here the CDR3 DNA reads TGTGCCAGCGTTCAGTCCCCTGAAGCTTTCTTT. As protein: CASVQSPEAFF.